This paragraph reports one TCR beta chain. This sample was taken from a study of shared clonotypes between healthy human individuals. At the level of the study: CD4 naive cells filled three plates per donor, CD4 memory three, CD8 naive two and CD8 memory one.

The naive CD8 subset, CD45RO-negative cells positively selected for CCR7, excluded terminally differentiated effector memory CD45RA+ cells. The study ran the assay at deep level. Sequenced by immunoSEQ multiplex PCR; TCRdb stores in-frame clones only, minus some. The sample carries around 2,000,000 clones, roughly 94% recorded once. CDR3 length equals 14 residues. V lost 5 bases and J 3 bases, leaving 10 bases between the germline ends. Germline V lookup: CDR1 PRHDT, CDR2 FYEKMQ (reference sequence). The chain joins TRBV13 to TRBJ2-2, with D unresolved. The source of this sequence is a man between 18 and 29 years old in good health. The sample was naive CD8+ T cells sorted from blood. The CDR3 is CASSPTDYTGELFF. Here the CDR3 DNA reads TGTGCCAGCAGCCCGACTGACTACACCGGGGAGCTGTTTTTT.